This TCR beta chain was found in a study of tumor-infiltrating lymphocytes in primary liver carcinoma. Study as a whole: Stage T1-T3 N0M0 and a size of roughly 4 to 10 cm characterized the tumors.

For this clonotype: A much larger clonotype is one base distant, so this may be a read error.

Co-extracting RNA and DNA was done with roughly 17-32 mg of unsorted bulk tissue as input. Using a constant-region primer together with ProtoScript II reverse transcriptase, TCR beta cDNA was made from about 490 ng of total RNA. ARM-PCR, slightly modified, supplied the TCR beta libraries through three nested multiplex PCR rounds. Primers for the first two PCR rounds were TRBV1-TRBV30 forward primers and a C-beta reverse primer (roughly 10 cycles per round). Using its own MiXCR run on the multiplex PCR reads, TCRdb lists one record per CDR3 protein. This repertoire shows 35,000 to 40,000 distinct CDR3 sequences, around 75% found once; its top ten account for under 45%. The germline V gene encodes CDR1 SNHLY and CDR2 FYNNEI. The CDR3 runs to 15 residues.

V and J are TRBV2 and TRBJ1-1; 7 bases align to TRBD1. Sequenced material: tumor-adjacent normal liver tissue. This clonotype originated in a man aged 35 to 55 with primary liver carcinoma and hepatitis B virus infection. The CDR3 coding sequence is TGTACCACTTATTTAGCCGGGACAGTGAACACTGAAGCTTTCTTT. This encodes CTTYLAGTVNTEAFF.